The 9 T cell receptor beta chains given below trace back to one sample, sequenced in a study of human T cells and chemical hapten exposure. Using its own MiXCR run on the RACE reads, TCRdb lists one record per CDR3 protein. The data contain around 380,000 distinct CDR3 sequences, roughly 5% of them singletons. Time point in this sample: patch test 1, 2 weeks after DPC sensitization. The sample's treatment: therapeutic diphenylcyclopropenone sensitization with weekly scalp DPC. The sequenced sample was whole blood, obtained in connection with sensitization to the hapten diphenylcyclopropenone (DPC). Receptor source: a woman aged 50 to 65 with alopecia areata. Some clones in this sample may be carry-over from other donors' samples.

The table lists this clonotype with many counts. The CDR3 DNA follows: TGTGCCAGCAGTTTAATAGGGCAGATTTATGAGCAGTTCTTC. Its translation is CASSLIGQIYEQFF. The J gene is TRBJ2-1, the V gene TRBV27; no reliable D call. V lost 2 bases, J lost 8 bases, and 13 bases lay in between. The germline V gene has CDR1 MNHEY and CDR2 SMNVEV (reference sequence). The CDR3 contains 14 residues.

This clonotype showed up many times. The chain links TRBV11-1 to TRBJ2-7, with D possibly matching TRBD2 (5 bases). Trimming took off 4 bases at V and 6 bases at J, with 13 bases between the two ends. The length of the CDR3 is 13 residues. Germline-derived CDR1 and CDR2 are SGHAT and FQDESV (reference sequence). The CDR3 DNA is TGTGCCAGCAGCTCCCGAGGAAGCGGCGAGCAGTACTTC. This gives the protein CASSSRGSGEQYF. The whole variable domain, remainder taken from reference TRBV11-1 and TRBJ2-7, is EAEVAQSPRYKITEKSQAVAFWCDPISGHATLYWYRQILGQGPELLVQFQDESVVDDSQLPKDRFSAERLKGVDSTLKIQPAELGDSAMYLCASSSRGSGEQYFGPGTRLTVT.

A remark on this clonotype: This may be a read error: a much more frequent sequence differs by one nucleotide. The chain employs TRBV7-9 and TRBJ1-1; no clear D gene. This CDR3 spans 14 amino acids. Germline CDR1 is SEHNR and CDR2 is FQNEAQ (reference sequence). V was cut by 1 base and J by 6 bases, with 12 bases left in between. In DNA, the CDR3 is TGTGCCAGCAGCTTAGGTGGGCGGAGCTCTGAAGCTTTCTTT. It translates to CASSLGGRSSEAFF.

This clonotype was detected ten times or more. The chain joins TRBV6-1 to TRBJ2-7; D perhaps matches TRBD2 (5 bases). The CDR3 length is 15 residues. Germline V gene data show CDR1 as MNHNS and CDR2 as SASEGT. With 0 bases removed from V and 2 bases from J, the gap between germline ends came to 11 bases. This chain's CDR3 is CASSEAQGSTYEQYF. CDR3 bases: TGTGCCAGCAGTGAAGCACAAGGGAGTACCTACGAGCAGTACTTC.

The rearrangement uses TRBV6-5 and TRBJ1-1, with TRBD1 as a possible D gene (5 bases). Germline assignment: CDR1 MNHEY and CDR2 SVGAGI. Trimming removed 4 bases from V and 5 bases from J, with 14 bases in between. The CDR3 contains 14 residues. In DNA form, the CDR3 reads TGTGCCAGCAGTTCTCTCATGGGGGGTACTGAAGCTTTCTTT. Encoded protein: CASSSLMGGTEAFF.

This clonotype was seen ten or more times. The rearrangement joins TRBV12-3 or TRBV12-4 to TRBJ1-1; possibly TRBD1 for D (5 bases). The CDR3 totals 14 residues. Trimming cost V 3 bases and J 2 bases, with 10 bases left between them. The CDR3 bases are TGTGCCAGCAGTTTGCCGGGGACTAACACTGAAGCTTTCTTT. Translating it yields CASSLPGTNTEAFF.

The sample holds a few counts of this clonotype. The chain couples TRBV5-1 to TRBJ2-1; D unresolved. Germline V gives CDR1 SGHRS, CDR2 YFSETQ. Trimming took 5 bases from V and 0 from J, leaving 12 bases between them. The CDR3 runs to 15 residues. CDR3 sequence (DNA): TGCGCCAGCAGTATCGAACCTACCTCCTACAATGAGCAGTTCTTC. Translation gives CASSIEPTSYNEQFF.

This clonotype occurred a few times. This chain joins TRBV13 and TRBJ2-2, with TRBD1 matching 8 bases. Trimming cost V 5 bases and J 10 bases; bases outside gene matches: 6. Per the germline V gene, CDR1 is PRHDT and CDR2 is FYEKMQ (reference sequence). The CDR3 spans 13 residues. The CDR3 here is CASSPGQGVELFF. The DNA for the CDR3 is TGTGCCAGCAGCCCTGGACAGGGAGTGGAGCTGTTTTTT.

This clonotype has at least ten counts. The genes are TRBV7-8 and TRBJ1-5; D is ambiguous. CDR3 length: 16 residues. Germline V gene sequence: CDR1 SGHVS, CDR2 FQNEAQ. The germline V and J ends were trimmed by 1 base and 1 base, with 11 bases remaining between them. The CDR3 DNA is TGTGCCAGCAGCTTAGGAGGAGTGGGGAGCAATCAGCCCCAGCATTTT. Residues: CASSLGGVGSNQPQHF.